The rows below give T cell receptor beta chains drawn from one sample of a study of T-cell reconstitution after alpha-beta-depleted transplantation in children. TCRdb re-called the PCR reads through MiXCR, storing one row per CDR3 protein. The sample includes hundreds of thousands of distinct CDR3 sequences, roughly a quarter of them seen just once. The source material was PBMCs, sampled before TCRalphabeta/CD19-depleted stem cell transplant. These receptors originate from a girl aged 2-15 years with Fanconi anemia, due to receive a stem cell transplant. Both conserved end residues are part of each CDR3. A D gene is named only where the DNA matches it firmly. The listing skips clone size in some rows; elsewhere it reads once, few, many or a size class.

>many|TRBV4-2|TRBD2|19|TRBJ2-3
CASSQVRRLARMSADTQYF
TGTGCCAGCAGCCAAGTACGAAGACTAGCCCGGATGTCAGCCGATACGCAGTATTTT
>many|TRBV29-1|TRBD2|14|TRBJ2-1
CSVANTLAGNEQFF
TGCAGCGTTGCTAATACACTAGCGGGTAATGAGCAGTTCTTC
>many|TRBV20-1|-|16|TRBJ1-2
CSARLVGSVPNYGYTF
TGCAGTGCTAGATTAGTAGGCAGCGTTCCTAACTATGGCTACACCTTC
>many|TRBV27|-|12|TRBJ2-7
CASSFGTYEQYF
TGTGCCAGCAGTTTCGGGACCTACGAGCAGTACTTC
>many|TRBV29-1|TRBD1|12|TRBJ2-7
CSGLQGTYEQYF
TGCAGCGGGCTACAGGGGACCTACGAGCAGTACTTC
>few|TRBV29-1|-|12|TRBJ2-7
CSVLSGTYEQYF
TGCAGCGTCCTTTCCGGAACCTACGAGCAGTACTTC
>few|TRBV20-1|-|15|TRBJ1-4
CSARDHRGGDEKLFF
TGCAGTGCTAGAGATCATCGTGGCGGGGATGAAAAACTGTTTTTT
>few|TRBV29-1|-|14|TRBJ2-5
CSVEDWNSQETQYF
TGCAGCGTTGAAGATTGGAACAGCCAAGAGACCCAGTACTTC
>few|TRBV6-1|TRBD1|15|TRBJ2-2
CASRRTGGGTGELFF
TGTGCCAGCAGGCGAACAGGGGGCGGCACCGGGGAGCTGTTTTTT
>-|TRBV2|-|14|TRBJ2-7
CASSERRQEDEQYF
TGTGCCAGCAGTGAAAGGCGTCAGGAGGACGAGCAGTACTTC
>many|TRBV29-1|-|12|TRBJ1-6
CSVEDWGGALHF
TGCAGCGTTGAAGATTGGGGAGGAGCCCTCCACTTT
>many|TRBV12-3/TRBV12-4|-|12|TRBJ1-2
CASSRVVYGYTF
TGTGCCAGCAGCAGGGTTGTCTATGGCTACACCTTC
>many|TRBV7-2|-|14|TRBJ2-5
CASSPLRTLETQYF
TGTGCCAGCAGCCCTCTAAGAACCCTAGAGACCCAGTACTTC
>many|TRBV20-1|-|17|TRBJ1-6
CSARDATQGWDNSPLHF
TGCAGTGCTAGAGATGCGACCCAGGGGTGGGATAATTCACCCCTCCACTTT
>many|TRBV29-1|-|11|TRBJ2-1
CSVPTEEEQFF
TGCAGCGTTCCCACGGAGGAAGAGCAGTTCTTC
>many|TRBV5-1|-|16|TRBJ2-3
CASSVIGQLRADTQYF
TGCGCCAGCAGCGTCATTGGACAGTTGAGGGCAGATACGCAGTATTTT
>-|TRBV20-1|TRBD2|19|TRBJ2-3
CSASASLAGGELRTDTQYF
TGCAGTGCTAGCGCTTCACTAGCGGGAGGAGAACTGCGCACAGATACGCAGTATTTT
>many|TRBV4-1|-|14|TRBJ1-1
CASSQEGLNTEAFF
TGCGCCAGCAGCCAAGAGGGGCTGAACACTGAAGCTTTCTTT
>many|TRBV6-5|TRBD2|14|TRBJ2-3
CASTLSGGTDTQYF
TGTGCCAGCACCTTGAGCGGGGGCACAGATACGCAGTATTTT
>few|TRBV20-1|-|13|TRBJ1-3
CSAMNRIGNTIYF
TGCAGTGCTATGAACAGGATTGGAAACACCATATATTTT
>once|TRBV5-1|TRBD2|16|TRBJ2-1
CASSPGTSGVYNEQFF
TGCGCCAGCAGCCCCGGGACTAGCGGAGTGTACAATGAGCAGTTCTTC
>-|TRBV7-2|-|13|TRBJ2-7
CASSPPGAPEQYF
TGTGCCAGCAGCCCCCCAGGTGCCCCCGAGCAGTACTTC
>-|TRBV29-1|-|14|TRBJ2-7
CSVIRDLSSYEQYF
TGCAGCGTTATCCGGGACCTAAGCTCCTACGAGCAGTACTTC
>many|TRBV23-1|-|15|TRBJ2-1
CASIAWGPRKNEQFF
TGCGCCAGCATCGCATGGGGCCCTCGTAAAAATGAGCAGTTCTTC
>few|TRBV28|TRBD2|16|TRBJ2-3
CASSLQGSGGTDTQYF
TGTGCCAGCAGTTTACAGGGTAGCGGGGGAACAGATACGCAGTATTTT
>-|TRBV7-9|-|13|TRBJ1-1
CASSLTQNTEAFF
TGTGCCAGCAGCTTAACACAGAACACTGAAGCTTTCTTT
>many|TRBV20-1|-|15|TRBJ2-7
CSARVRRVYVHEQYF
TGCAGTGCTAGAGTGAGAAGGGTGTACGTCCACGAGCAGTACTTC
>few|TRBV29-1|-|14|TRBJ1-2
CSVAGGAPNYGYTF
TGCAGCGTTGCGGGGGGGGCTCCCAACTATGGCTACACCTTC
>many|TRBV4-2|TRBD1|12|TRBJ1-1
CASSQTGGQAFF
TGTGCCAGCAGCCAAACAGGGGGCCAAGCTTTCTTT
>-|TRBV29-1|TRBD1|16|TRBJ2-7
CSVVGGLTGGPYEQYF
TGCAGCGTTGTGGGGGGCCTGACAGGGGGCCCCTACGAGCAGTACTTC
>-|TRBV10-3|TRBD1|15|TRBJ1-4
CAIRGQGSTNEKLFF
TGTGCCATCAGAGGACAGGGTTCAACTAATGAAAAACTGTTTTTT
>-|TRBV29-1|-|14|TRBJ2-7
CSVVDSLRSYEQYF
TGCAGCGTGGTGGACAGCCTAAGATCCTACGAGCAGTACTTC
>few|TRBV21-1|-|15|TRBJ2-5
CASSKVAVEEETQYF
TGTGCCAGCAGCAAAGTAGCAGTCGAAGAAGAGACCCAGTACTTC
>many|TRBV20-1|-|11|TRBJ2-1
CSARAGGEQFF
TGCAGTGCTAGAGCGGGTGGGGAGCAGTTCTTC
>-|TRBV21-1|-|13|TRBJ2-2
CASSRPITGELFF
TGTGCCAGCAGCAGACCAATTACCGGGGAGCTGTTTTTT
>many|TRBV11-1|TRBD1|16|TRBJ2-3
CASSFRQGWGTDTQYF
TGTGCCAGCAGCTTCCGACAGGGATGGGGCACAGATACGCAGTATTTT
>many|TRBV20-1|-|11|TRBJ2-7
CSARGVYEQYF
TGCAGTGCTAGGGGGGTGTACGAGCAGTACTTC
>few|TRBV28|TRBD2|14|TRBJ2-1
CASSEREVHNEQFF
TGTGCCAGCAGCGAGCGGGAGGTCCACAATGAGCAGTTCTTC
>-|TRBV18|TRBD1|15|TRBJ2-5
CASSPRTGEAETQYF
TGTGCCAGCTCACCTCGGACAGGGGAGGCAGAGACCCAGTACTTC